The 9 T cell receptor beta chains given below trace back to one sample, sequenced in a study of control samples from healthy donors and cancer patients (dated by TCRdb to 2018 to 2021). Library preparation employed the immunoSEQ multiplex PCR assay. The table comes from immuneACCESS by way of TCRdb, which keeps in-frame sequences with V and J called. Part of the clones is missing from these tables; in studies checked, under half for an unresolved V gene and the rest for unknown reasons. Recorded for this sample are 75,000 to 90,000 clones; approximately 81% of them occurred a single time. The leading ten clones occupy around 2.1% of the sample. Specimen: blood. The receptors stem from a woman aged 40 to 50 in good health.

The chain recombines TRBV6-6 with TRBJ1-5; possibly TRBD1 for D (6 bases). Germline values: CDR1 MNHNY, CDR2 SVGAGI (reference sequence). This CDR3 comprises 14 residues. V was shortened by 6 bases and J by 6 bases, with 15 bases between the two germline ends. The CDR3 region is CASRPRTAGQPQHF. The CDR3 nucleotides read TGTGCCAGCAGGCCTAGGACAGCAGGTCAGCCCCAGCATTTT.

The genes are TRBV27 and TRBJ1-2; tentatively, D is TRBD1 (6 bases). The germline V and J ends were trimmed by 5 bases and 1 base, with 17 bases remaining between them. The CDR3 runs 16 residues. CDR1 and CDR2 (germline): MNHEY, SMNVEV (reference sequence). The CDR3 loop is CASSRVGGPVNYGYTF. Here the CDR3 DNA reads TGTGCCAGCAGTAGGGTGGGGGGCCCAGTTAACTATGGCTACACCTTC.

The chain joins TRBV5-4 to TRBJ2-1, with 13 bases matching TRBD2. CDR3 size: 17 residues. V lost 3 bases to trimming and J lost 4 bases; unmatched junction nucleotides: 7. Germline CDR1 SGHNT, CDR2 YYREEE (reference sequence). The CDR3 DNA sequence: TGTGCCAGCAGCTCTCTGACTAGCGGGGGGCCATACAATGAGCAGTTCTTC. This translates into CASSSLTSGGPYNEQFF.

The table lists this clone with a few counts. The chain is built from TRBV6-2 or TRBV6-3 and TRBJ2-5, with 16 bases lining up with TRBD2. V gave up 4 bases and J gave up 1 base; unmatched junction bases: 3. Germline values: CDR1 MNHEY, CDR2 SVGEGT. The CDR3 runs to 17 residues. The CDR3 region is CASSSGTSGGAQETQYF. DNA of the CDR3: TGTGCCAGCAGTTCGGGGACTAGCGGGGGGGCCCAAGAGACCCAGTACTTC.

This clone was recorded once. The chain couples TRBV6-5 to TRBJ2-7, with 10 nucleotides matching TRBD2. Germline-derived CDR1 and CDR2 are MNHEY and SVGAGI. V gave up 5 bases and J gave up 6 bases; unmatched junction bases: 4. The CDR3 loop spans 13 amino acids. CDR3 loop: CASSPRLAGEQYF. The DNA of the CDR3 is TGTGCCAGCAGTCCCCGACTAGCGGGCGAGCAGTACTTC.

The chain couples TRBV6-5 to TRBJ1-2, with D uncertain. CDR1 is MNHEY, CDR2 SVGAGI, per germline. This CDR3 is built from 15 residues. V was pared by 0 bases and J by 4 bases, with 12 bases between. Here the CDR3 reads CASSYSIGSRYGYTF. The CDR3 DNA is TGTGCCAGCAGTTACTCGATAGGGTCGCGCTATGGCTACACCTTC.

The chain is built from TRBV6-4 and TRBJ1-1; 10 bases align to TRBD1. V lost 5 bases, J lost 3 bases, and 3 bases stayed unmatched. Germline values: CDR1 MRHNA, CDR2 SNTAGT. The CDR3 is made up of 14 amino acids. The CDR3 here is CASSTGTGDTEAFF. CDR3 sequence (DNA): TGTGCCAGCAGTACCGGGACAGGGGACACTGAAGCTTTCTTT.

This clone occurred once. The rearrangement joins TRBV6-2 or TRBV6-3 to TRBJ2-7, with TRBD1 matching over 9 bases. Germline lookup yields CDR1 MNHEY and CDR2 SVGEGT. The V and J ends lost 2 bases and 2 bases, in that order; junction bases with no gene match: 4. CDR3 length equals 15 residues. The CDR3 spells CASSYGTGNTYEQYF. The CDR3 coding sequence is TGTGCCAGCAGTTACGGGACAGGGAACACCTACGAGCAGTACTTC.

The chain couples TRBV25-1 to TRBJ2-7; 7 bases are a match to TRBD2. Germline CDR1 MGHDK, CDR2 SYGVNS. CDR3 length: 16 amino acids. With V trimmed by 3 bases and J by 0 bases, 8 bases remained unmatched. CDR3 region: CASSETYGGGSYEQYF. The CDR3 bases are TGTGCCAGCAGTGAGACCTATGGGGGGGGCTCCTACGAGCAGTACTTC.